The text below deals with one T cell receptor (beta chain). Its antigen remains unknown. Germline V gene data show CDR1 as SGHRS and CDR2 as YFSETQ. This CDR3 is 16 amino acids long. The V segment lost 4 bases and the J segment 9 bases; nucleotides outside the gene matches: 10. The sample originates from a study of CD8+CD57+ T cells in acquired aplastic anemia. In the study overall: Isolated CD4+ and CD8+ cells, once sorted, yielded DNA averaging about 3.2 ug.

Individuals selected for sequencing had exhibited CD8+CD57+ cell expansion on flow cytometry. The study sampled blood from patients who had received no therapy. The study, taken as a whole, reports: Both patients and controls carried the same twenty-nine CD8+ CDR3 sequences. With respect to CD8+ Simpson's diversity, patients and controls did not differ significantly.

Profiling that covered TCR beta VDJ and CDR3 relied on genomic DNA as its template. One entry per CDR3 protein results from TCRdb running MiXCR on the reads. The sample contains some 150,000 distinct CDR3 sequences, 70% to 80% of which appear only once. The genes are TRBV5-1 and TRBJ1-6; 10 bases align to TRBD1. Specimen: sorted CD4+, CD8+, or CD8+CD57+ T cells (not recorded which) from PBMCs. The TCR sequence derives from a human donor with aplastic anemia. Written as DNA, the CDR3 is TGCGCCAGCAGCGACAGGGGGCACCTACCTAGTTCACCCCTCCACTTT. Translated, it gives CASSDRGHLPSSPLHF. The whole variable domain, remainder taken from reference TRBV5-1 and TRBJ1-6, is KAGVTQTPRYLIKTRGQQVTLSCSPISGHRSVSWYQQTPGQGLQFLFEYFSETQRNKGNFPGRFSGRQFSNSRSEMNVSTLELGDSALYLCASSDRGHLPSSPLHFGNGTRLTVT.